These T cell receptor beta chains were read from a single sample in a study of technical replicates of blood from several donors. TCRdb's copy holds only in-frame clones and misses some; the assay was immunoSEQ multiplex PCR. Of 80,000 or so clones listed, approximately 96% are singletons. Sample: T cells isolated from PBMCs. These receptors were taken from a human donor in good health. Both conserved end residues are part of each CDR3. A D gene is named only where the DNA matches it firmly. A clone size is listed for some rows: how often the clone was seen (once, few, many), or a class if it is expanded.

v_call	d_call	j_call	clone_size	cdr3_aa	cdr3_nt
TRBV18	TRBD1	TRBJ1-4	NA	CASSWTGSTNEKLFF	TGTGCCAGCTCATGGACAGGATCAACTAATGAAAAACTGTTTTTT
TRBV30	NA	TRBJ1-4	NA	CAWGDGEKLFF	TGTGCCTGGGGAGATGGGGAAAAACTGTTTTTT
TRBV6-5	NA	TRBJ2-5	NA	CASSRGPFETQYF	TGTGCCAGCAGCCGTGGGCCCTTCGAGACCCAGTACTTC
TRBV28	NA	TRBJ1-4	NA	CASTLHRSNEKLFF	TGTGCCAGCACCCTCCACAGATCTAATGAAAAACTGTTTTTT
TRBV7-9	NA	TRBJ2-5	NA	CASSFEGAGETQYF	TGTGCCAGCAGCTTTGAAGGGGCAGGTGAGACCCAGTACTTC
TRBV7-9	TRBD2	TRBJ2-2	NA	CASSLMAGGRLLTGELFF	TGTGCCAGCAGCTTAATGGCCGGCGGGAGATTGCTCACCGGGGAGCTGTTTTTT
TRBV10-3	TRBD1	TRBJ1-1	NA	CAISGQGRNTEAFF	TGTGCCATCAGTGGACAGGGGAGGAACACTGAAGCTTTCTTT
TRBV5-1	NA	TRBJ1-4	NA	CASSDSGLSSEKLFF	TGCGCCAGCAGCGACTCAGGGTTATCAAGCGAAAAACTGTTTTTT
TRBV4-2	NA	TRBJ2-3	NA	CASSQEALLRTDTQYF	TGTGCCAGCAGCCAAGAAGCCTTACTACGCACAGATACGCAGTATTTT
TRBV6-1	NA	TRBJ2-1	NA	CASSEGGLIYNEQFF	TGTGCCAGCAGTGAGGGGGGGCTTATCTACAATGAGCAGTTCTTC
TRBV5-6	TRBD2	TRBJ2-2	NA	CASSSGLAATGELFF	TGTGCCAGCAGCTCGGGACTAGCGGCTACCGGGGAGCTGTTTTTT
TRBV5-5	TRBD1	TRBJ1-1	once	CASSFQTGLNTEAFF	TGTGCCAGCAGCTTTCAGACAGGGCTGAACACTGAAGCTTTCTTT
TRBV13	NA	TRBJ1-2	NA	CASSLGTPYGYTF	TGTGCCAGCAGCTTAGGGACACCCTATGGCTACACCTTC
TRBV7-3	TRBD1	TRBJ1-1	NA	CASSRGQGAQTEAFF	TGTGCCAGCAGCCGAGGACAGGGGGCGCAGACTGAAGCTTTCTTT
TRBV29-1	TRBD2	TRBJ2-7	once	CSVEWGLAGSYEQYF	TGCAGCGTTGAATGGGGACTAGCGGGATCCTACGAGCAGTACTTC
TRBV28	NA	TRBJ2-5	NA	CASSFIGGRRGETQYF	TGTGCCAGCAGTTTTATAGGAGGACGTCGGGGAGAGACCCAGTACTTC
TRBV5-1	NA	TRBJ1-1	NA	CASSLTGNDYTEAFF	TGCGCCAGCAGCTTAACAGGGAATGATTACACTGAAGCTTTCTTT
TRBV5-8	NA	TRBJ2-2	NA	CASTYFLFGELFF	TGTGCCAGCACCTACTTCTTATTCGGGGAGCTGTTTTTT